The 11 T cell receptor beta chains below come from one sample, sequenced in a study of shared clonotypes between healthy human individuals. The method was immunoSEQ multiplex PCR; TCRdb's version includes in-frame clones alone and lacks a portion of them. The repertoire holds about 980,000 clones, with over 60% as singletons. Sequenced: memory CD4+ T cells sorted from blood. Subset here: CD45RA-negative fraction. These receptors were obtained from a man younger than 35 in good health.

J is TRBJ2-5 and V is TRBV5-1, with D hard to call. Germline CDR1 SGHRS, CDR2 YFSETQ. Between the trimmed V and J ends, which lost 2 bases and 1 base, there was a span of 6 bases. The CDR3 covers 13 residues. The CDR3 spells CASSFSTQETQYF. The CDR3 DNA is TGCGCCAGCAGCTTTAGTACCCAAGAGACCCAGTACTTC.

This clone was seen a handful of times. The rearrangement joins TRBV5-4 to TRBJ1-2; 9 bases map to TRBD1. Germline V gene lookup returns CDR1 SGHNT and CDR2 YYREEE (reference sequence). J gave up 4 bases and V 3 bases, and 7 bases lay outside the gene matches. The CDR3 length is 15 residues. As DNA, the CDR3 is TGTGCCAGCAGCTCGATACAGGGGGCGCGCTATGGCTACACCTTC. Translation: CASSSIQGARYGYTF.

This clone was observed a few times. V is TRBV7-7 and J is TRBJ2-5, with D possibly being TRBD1 (7 bases). The CDR3 totals 14 residues. From germline, CDR1 is SSHAT and CDR2 FNYEAQ (reference sequence). As DNA, the CDR3 is TGTGCAGTCGGACGACAGGGAGGTCGAGAGACCCAGTACTTC. As protein: CAVGRQGGRETQYF.

This clone has only a few counts. The chain is built from TRBV19 and TRBJ1-1; 8 positions agree with TRBD1. The J segment lost 5 bases and the V segment lost 4 bases, leaving 9 bases of the junction unmatched. From germline, CDR1 is LNHDA and CDR2 SQIVND (reference sequence). The CDR3 runs to 15 residues. The CDR3, as DNA: TGTGCCAGTAGTAGACGACAGGGGCGAGGGACTGAAGCTTTCTTT. It encodes CASSRRQGRGTEAFF.

This chain links TRBV5-1 with TRBJ2-1; TRBD1 matches at 7 bases. V shed 4 bases, J shed 1 base, and the junction held 5 bases outside the gene matches. The CDR3 is made up of 15 amino acids. Germline V lookup: CDR1 SGHRS, CDR2 YFSETQ. The CDR3 sequence is CASSPGQVSYNEQFF. For the CDR3, the DNA is TGCGCCAGCAGCCCCGGACAGGTATCCTACAATGAGCAGTTCTTC. Full variable domain (outside the CDR3, taken from reference TRBV5-1 and TRBJ2-1): KAGVTQTPRYLIKTRGQQVTLSCSPISGHRSVSWYQQTPGQGLQFLFEYFSETQRNKGNFPGRFSGRQFSNSRSEMNVSTLELGDSALYLCASSPGQVSYNEQFFGPGTRLTVL.

There are a few counts of this clone. CDR3 nucleotide sequence: TGTGCCAGCAGTGACCACGGAGCCAAAAACATTCAGTACTTC. Encoded protein: CASSDHGAKNIQYF. The genes are TRBV6-1 and TRBJ2-4, with D hard to call. Germline-derived CDR1 and CDR2 are MNHNS and SASEGT. The CDR3 runs 14 residues. V was trimmed by 3 bases and J by 0 bases, leaving 6 bases between them.

This rearrangement joins TRBV11-1 to TRBJ1-2, with 9 bases fitting TRBD1. The J segment lost 2 bases and the V segment lost 4 bases, leaving 2 bases of the junction unmatched. Looked up from germline, CDR1 is SGHAT and CDR2 is FQDESV (reference sequence). This CDR3 contains 14 residues. The CDR3 DNA reads as TGTGCCAGCAGCTCTGACAGGGGGAACTATGGCTACACCTTC. Protein: CASSSDRGNYGYTF.

The chain recombines TRBV5-4 with TRBJ1-6; TRBD1 is a possible D gene (5 bases). Germline V CDR1 and CDR2: SGHNT, YYREEE (reference sequence). CDR3 length: 16 amino acids. The V end was cut by 5 bases, the J end by 6 bases, with 18 bases between. The CDR3 region is CASSKDPTVFNSPLHF. The DNA for the CDR3 is TGTGCCAGCAGTAAAGACCCGACAGTTTTTAATTCACCCCTCCACTTT.

As for this clone: Other DNA sequences in this sample translate to the same CDR3. The V and J genes are TRBV7-2 and TRBJ1-2, with D unresolved. This CDR3 has 12 residues. V dropped 2 bases and J dropped 5 bases, with 6 bases sitting between them. The germline V gene encodes CDR1 SGHTA and CDR2 FQGNSA. CDR3 residues: CASSLSQYGYTF. CDR3 DNA: TGTGCCAGCAGCTTAAGCCAGTATGGCTACACCTTC.

This clone was picked up one time. This chain uses TRBV7-2 with TRBJ1-5; tentative D call: TRBD1 (6 bases). Trimming took off 5 bases at V and 4 bases at J, with 15 bases between the two ends. Germline V gene data show CDR1 as SGHTA and CDR2 as FQGNSA. The CDR3 is made up of 15 amino acids. This CDR3 is CASSPRGQWNQPQHF. CDR3 coding DNA: TGTGCCAGCAGCCCCCGCGGACAGTGGAATCAGCCCCAGCATTTT. Combining the CDR3 with reference TRBV7-2 and TRBJ1-5 gives the whole variable domain GAGVSQSPSNKVTEKGKDVELRCDPISGHTALYWYRQSLGQGLEFLIYFQGNSAPDKSGLPSDRFSAERTGGSVSTLTIQRTQQEDSAVYLCASSPRGQWNQPQHFGDGTRLSIL.

V is TRBV2 and J is TRBJ2-5; TRBD2 might be the D (6 bases). CDR3 size: 15 residues. V was trimmed by 1 base and J by 9 bases, leaving 18 bases between them. Germline-derived CDR1 and CDR2 are SNHLY and FYNNEI. The CDR3 DNA sequence: TGTGCCAGCAGTGAAGGGAAGGGACTCACGTGGGCCCAGTACTTC. Translating it yields CASSEGKGLTWAQYF.